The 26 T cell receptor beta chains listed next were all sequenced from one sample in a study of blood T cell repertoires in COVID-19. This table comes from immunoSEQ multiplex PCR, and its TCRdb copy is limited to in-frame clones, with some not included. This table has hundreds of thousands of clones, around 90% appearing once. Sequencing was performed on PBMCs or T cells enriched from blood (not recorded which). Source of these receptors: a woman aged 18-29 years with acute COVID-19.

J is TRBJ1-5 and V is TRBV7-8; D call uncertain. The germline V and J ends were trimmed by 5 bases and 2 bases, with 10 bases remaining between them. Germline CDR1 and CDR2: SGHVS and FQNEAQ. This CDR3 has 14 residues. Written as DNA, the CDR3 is TGTGCCAGCAGCAAAGGGAGAGGCAATCAGCCCCAGCATTTT. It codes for CASSKGRGNQPQHF.

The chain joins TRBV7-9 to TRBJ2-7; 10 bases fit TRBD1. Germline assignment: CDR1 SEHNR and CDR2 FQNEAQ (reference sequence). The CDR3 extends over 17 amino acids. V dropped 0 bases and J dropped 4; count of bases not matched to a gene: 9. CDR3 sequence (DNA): TGTGCCAGCAGCTTAGCCGACAGGGGGCGAGGGTCTTACGAGCAGTACTTC. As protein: CASSLADRGRGSYEQYF.

DNA for the CDR3: TGTGCCAGCAGCCAAGGTTATCCAGATACGCAGTATTTT. Its protein is CASSQGYPDTQYF. The chain links TRBV3-1 (or the pseudogene TRBV3-2) to TRBJ2-3; no clear D. The CDR3 has 13 amino acids. Germline CDR1 reads LGHDT; CDR2 reads YNNKEL (reference sequence). V was pared by 1 base and J by 4 bases, with 6 bases between.

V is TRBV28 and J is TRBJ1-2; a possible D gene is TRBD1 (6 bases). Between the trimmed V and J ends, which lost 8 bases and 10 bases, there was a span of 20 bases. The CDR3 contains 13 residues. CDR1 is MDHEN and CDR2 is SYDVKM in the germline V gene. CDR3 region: CASLTAGALDYTF. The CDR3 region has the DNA TGTGCCAGCCTAACGGCAGGGGCCTTGGACTACACCTTC.

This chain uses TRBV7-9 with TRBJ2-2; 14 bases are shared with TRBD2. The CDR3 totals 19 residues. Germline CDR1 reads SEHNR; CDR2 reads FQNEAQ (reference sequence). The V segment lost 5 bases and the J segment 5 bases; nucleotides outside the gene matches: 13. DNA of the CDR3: TGTGCCAGCAGCCAATCGGTTGGGACTAGCGGGAGTGAAACCGGGGAGCTGTTTTTT. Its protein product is CASSQSVGTSGSETGELFF. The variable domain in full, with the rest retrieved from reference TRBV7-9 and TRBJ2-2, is DTGVSQNPRHKITKRGQNVTFRCDPISEHNRLYWYRQTLGQGPEFLTYFQNEAQLEKSRLLSDRFSAERPKGSFSTLEIQRTEQGDSAMYLCASSQSVGTSGSETGELFFGEGSRLTVL.

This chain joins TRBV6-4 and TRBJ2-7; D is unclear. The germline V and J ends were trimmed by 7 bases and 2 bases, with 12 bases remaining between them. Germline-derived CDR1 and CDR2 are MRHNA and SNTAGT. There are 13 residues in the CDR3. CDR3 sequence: CASNGGFTYEQYF. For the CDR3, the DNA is TGTGCCAGCAATGGCGGTTTTACCTACGAGCAGTACTTC.

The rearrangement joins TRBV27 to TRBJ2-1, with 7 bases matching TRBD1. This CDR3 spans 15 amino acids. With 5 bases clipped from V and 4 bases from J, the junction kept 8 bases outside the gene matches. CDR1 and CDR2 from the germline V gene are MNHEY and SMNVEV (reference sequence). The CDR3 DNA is TGTGCCAGCAGTGTCAAGGGGGCGGGTTACAATGAGCAGTTCTTC. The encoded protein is CASSVKGAGYNEQFF.

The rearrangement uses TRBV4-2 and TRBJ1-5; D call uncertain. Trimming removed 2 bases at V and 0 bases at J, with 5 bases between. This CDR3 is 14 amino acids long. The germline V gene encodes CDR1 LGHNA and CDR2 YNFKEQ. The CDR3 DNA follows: TGTGCCAGCAGCCAACTCAGTAGCAATCAGCCCCAGCATTTT. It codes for CASSQLSSNQPQHF.

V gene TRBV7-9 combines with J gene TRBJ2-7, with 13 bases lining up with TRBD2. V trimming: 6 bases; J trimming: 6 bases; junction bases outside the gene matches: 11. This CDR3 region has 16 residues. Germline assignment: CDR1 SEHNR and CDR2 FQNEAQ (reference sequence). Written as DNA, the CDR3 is TGTGCCAGCAGTCATGGACTAGCGGGAGTTAATTTCGAGCAGTACTTC. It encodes CASSHGLAGVNFEQYF.

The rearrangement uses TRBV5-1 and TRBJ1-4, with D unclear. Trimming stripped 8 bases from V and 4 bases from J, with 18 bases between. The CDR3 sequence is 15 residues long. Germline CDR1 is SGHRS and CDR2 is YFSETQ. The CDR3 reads CARTGMKGSNEKLFF. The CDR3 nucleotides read TGCGCCAGAACCGGGATGAAGGGAAGTAATGAAAAACTGTTTTTT.

As DNA, the CDR3 is TGTGCCAGCAGCGTAGGTAGCGGGAGAAGAGTGAATGAGCAGTTCTTC. As protein: CASSVGSGRRVNEQFF. V is TRBV9 and J is TRBJ2-1; 9 nucleotides agree with TRBD2. With 0 bases clipped from V and 7 bases from J, the junction kept 8 bases outside the gene matches. Germline V gene sequence: CDR1 SGDLS, CDR2 YYNGEE. The CDR3 is 16 amino acids.

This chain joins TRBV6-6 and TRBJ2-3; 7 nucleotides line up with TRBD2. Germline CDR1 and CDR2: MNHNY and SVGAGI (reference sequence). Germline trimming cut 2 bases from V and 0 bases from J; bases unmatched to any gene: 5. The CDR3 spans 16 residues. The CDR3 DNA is TGTGCCAGCAGTTACGGGCTAGCGGAAAGCACAGATACGCAGTATTTT. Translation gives CASSYGLAESTDTQYF.

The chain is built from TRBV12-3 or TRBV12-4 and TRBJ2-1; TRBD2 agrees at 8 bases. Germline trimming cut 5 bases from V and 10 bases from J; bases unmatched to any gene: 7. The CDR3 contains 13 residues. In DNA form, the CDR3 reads TGTGCCAGCAGTCCAGCGGGAGTGGGAGAGCAGTTCTTC. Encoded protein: CASSPAGVGEQFF.

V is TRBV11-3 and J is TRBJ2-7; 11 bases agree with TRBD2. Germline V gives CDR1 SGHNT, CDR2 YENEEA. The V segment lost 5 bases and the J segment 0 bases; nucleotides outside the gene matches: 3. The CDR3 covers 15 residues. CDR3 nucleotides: TGTGCCAGCAGCGCCACTAGCGGGAGCTCCTACGAGCAGTACTTC. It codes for CASSATSGSSYEQYF.

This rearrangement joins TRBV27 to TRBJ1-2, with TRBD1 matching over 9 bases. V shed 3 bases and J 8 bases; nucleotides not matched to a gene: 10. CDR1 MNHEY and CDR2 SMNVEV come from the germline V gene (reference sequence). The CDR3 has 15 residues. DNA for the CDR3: TGTGCCAGCAGTTTTTGGGACAGGGACCCGCTGGGCTACACCTTC. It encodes CASSFWDRDPLGYTF.

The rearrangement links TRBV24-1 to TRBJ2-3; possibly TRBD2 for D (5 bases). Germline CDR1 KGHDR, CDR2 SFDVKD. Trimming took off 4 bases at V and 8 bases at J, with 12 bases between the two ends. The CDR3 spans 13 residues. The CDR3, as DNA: TGTGCCACCAGTGAGGCGACCGCGGGTACGCAGTATTTT. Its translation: CATSEATAGTQYF.

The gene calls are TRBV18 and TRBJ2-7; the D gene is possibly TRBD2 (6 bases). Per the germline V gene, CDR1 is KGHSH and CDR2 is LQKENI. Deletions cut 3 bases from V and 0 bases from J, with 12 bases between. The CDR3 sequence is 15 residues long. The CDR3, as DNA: TGTGCCAGCTCACCGGAGCGGAGGGACTCCTACGAGCAGTACTTC. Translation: CASSPERRDSYEQYF.

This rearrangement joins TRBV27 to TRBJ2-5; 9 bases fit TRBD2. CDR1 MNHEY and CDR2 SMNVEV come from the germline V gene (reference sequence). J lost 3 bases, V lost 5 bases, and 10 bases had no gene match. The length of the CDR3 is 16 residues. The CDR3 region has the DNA TGTGCCAGCAGTCCTAGACTAGCGGTATCCAAAGAGACCCAGTACTTC. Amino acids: CASSPRLAVSKETQYF.

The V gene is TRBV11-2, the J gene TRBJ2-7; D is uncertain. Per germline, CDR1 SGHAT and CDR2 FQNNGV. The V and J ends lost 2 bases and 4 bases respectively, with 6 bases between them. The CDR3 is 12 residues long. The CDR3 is CASSLISYEQYF. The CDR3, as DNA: TGTGCCAGCAGCTTAATTTCATACGAGCAGTACTTC.

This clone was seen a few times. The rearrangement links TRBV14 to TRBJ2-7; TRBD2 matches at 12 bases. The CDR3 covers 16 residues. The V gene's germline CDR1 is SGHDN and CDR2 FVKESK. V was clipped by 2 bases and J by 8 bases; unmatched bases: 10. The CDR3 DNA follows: TGTGCCAGCAGCCAACTAGCGGGAGGGGCTCTACGGAAGCAGTACTTC. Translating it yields CASSQLAGGALRKQYF.

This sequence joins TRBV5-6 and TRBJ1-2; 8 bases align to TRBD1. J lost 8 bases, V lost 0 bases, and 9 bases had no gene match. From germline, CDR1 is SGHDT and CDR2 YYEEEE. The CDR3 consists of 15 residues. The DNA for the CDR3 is TGTGCCAGCAGCTTGGCCCAGGGGGCGTTTCGCGGCTACACCTTC. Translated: CASSLAQGAFRGYTF.

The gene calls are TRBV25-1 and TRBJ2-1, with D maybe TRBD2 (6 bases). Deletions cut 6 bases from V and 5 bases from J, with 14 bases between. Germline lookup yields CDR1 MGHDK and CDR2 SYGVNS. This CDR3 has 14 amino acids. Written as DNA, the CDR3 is TGTGCCAGCAGCGCGTCGGGAGTCCACAATGAGCAGTTCTTC. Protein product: CASSASGVHNEQFF. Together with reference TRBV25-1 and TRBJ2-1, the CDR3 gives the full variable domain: EADIYQTPRYLVIGTGKKITLECSQTMGHDKMYWYQQDPGMELHLIHYSYGVNSTEKGDLSSESTVSRIRTEHFPLTLESARPSHTSQYLCASSASGVHNEQFFGPGTRLTVL.

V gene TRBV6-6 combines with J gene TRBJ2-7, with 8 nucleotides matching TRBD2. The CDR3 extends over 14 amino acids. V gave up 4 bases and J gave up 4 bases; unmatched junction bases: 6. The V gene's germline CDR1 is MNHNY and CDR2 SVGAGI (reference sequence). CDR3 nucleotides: TGTGCCAGCAGTTCCGGGAGGGTGGGGTACGAGCAGTACTTC. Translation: CASSSGRVGYEQYF.

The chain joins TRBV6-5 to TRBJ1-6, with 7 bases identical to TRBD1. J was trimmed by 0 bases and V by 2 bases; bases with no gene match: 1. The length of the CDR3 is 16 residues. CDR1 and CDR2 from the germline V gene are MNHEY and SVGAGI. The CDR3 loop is CASSYTGDSYNSPLHF. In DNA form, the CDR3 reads TGTGCCAGCAGTTACACAGGGGACTCCTATAATTCACCCCTCCACTTT.

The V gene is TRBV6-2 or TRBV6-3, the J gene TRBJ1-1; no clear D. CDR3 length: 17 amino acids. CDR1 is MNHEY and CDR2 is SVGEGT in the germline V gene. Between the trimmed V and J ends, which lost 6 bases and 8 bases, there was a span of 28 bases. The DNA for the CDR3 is TGTGCCAGCAGCGACGGATATTTGGCGGGGAGGAAAGGAGAAGCTTTCTTT. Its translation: CASSDGYLAGRKGEAFF.

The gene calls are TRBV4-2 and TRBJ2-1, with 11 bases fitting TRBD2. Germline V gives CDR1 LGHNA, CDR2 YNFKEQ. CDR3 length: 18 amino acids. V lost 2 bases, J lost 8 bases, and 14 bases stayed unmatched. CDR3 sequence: CASSQRELTSGAVDEQFF. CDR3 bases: TGTGCCAGCAGCCAACGAGAACTGACTAGCGGGGCGGTAGATGAGCAGTTCTTC.